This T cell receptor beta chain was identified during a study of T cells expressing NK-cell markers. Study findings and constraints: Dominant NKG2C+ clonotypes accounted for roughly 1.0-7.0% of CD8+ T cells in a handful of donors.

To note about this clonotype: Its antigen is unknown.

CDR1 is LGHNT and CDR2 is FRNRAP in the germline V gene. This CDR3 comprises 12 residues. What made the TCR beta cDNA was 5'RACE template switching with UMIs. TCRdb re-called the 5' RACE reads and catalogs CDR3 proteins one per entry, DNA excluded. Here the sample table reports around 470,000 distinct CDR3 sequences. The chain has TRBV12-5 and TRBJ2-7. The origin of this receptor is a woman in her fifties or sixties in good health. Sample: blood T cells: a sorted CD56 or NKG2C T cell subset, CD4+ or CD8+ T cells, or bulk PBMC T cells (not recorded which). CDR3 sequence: CASGQKTYEQYF.